This T cell receptor beta chain appears in the sequencing data of a study of blood T cell repertoires in COVID-19. Study at large: Collection of acute and convalescent COVID-19 samples took place in the United States, Italy and Spain. The cDNA or gDNA used as material had been derived from T cells, B-cell-depleted T cells, or PBMCs.

Authors' processing steps: Scientists estimated how many nucleated cells there were by amplifying reference gene primers. Repertoires were generated with immunoSEQ multiplex PCR, while TCRdb's copy carries only in-frame clones and drops some. V and J calls and clone size are copied from that table; D and trimming were computed from the DNA. The table includes nearly 200,000 clones, 84% detected once. V lost 5 bases and J 0 bases, leaving 20 bases between the germline ends. Germline lookup yields CDR1 LNHDA and CDR2 SQIVND (reference sequence). The CDR3 consists of 18 residues. The TCR comes from a woman aged 70-85 years with active or convalescent COVID-19. Sequencing was carried out using peripheral blood. The V gene is TRBV19, the J gene TRBJ1-3; perhaps TRBD1 as D (5 bases). CDR3: CASSSQRPGSHSGNTIYF. CDR3 DNA sequence: TGTGCCAGTAGTTCACAAAGGCCAGGGTCCCACTCTGGAAACACCATATATTTT. Looking up the rest from reference TRBV19 and TRBJ1-3 gives the full variable domain: DGGITQSPKYLFRKEGQNVTLSCEQNLNHDAMYWYRQDPGQGLRLIYYSQIVNDFQKGDIAEGYSVSREKKESFPLTVTSAQKNPTAFYLCASSSQRPGSHSGNTIYFGEGSWLTVV.